The clone carrying this T cell receptor (beta chain) was counted many times. The sample comes from a study of prognosis after radiotherapy for stage I lung cancer. Study-wide context: SBRT radiotherapy comprised 3 to 5 fractions at a biologically effective dose of at least 100 Gy.

TCR beta CDR3 amplification from genomic DNA was performed by two-round multiplex PCR. It was primers specific to each TRBV and TRBJ gene that first-round PCR used. Universal primers went into the second round of PCR. One entry per CDR3 protein, called by TCRdb with MiXCR from the multiplex PCR reads. The data hold approximately 30,000 distinct CDR3 sequences, with around a third observed a single time. The source material was PBMCs, sampled before or after stereotactic body radiation therapy (not recorded which). The sequence came from a donor aged 50 or older with non-small cell lung cancer.

CDR3 coding DNA: TGTGCCAGCTCACCCCCAGGGTATATTGACTATGGCTACACCTTC. Amino acids: CASSPPGYIDYGYTF. V gene TRBV18 combines with J gene TRBJ1-2; D perhaps matches TRBD1 (5 bases). The length of the CDR3 is 15 residues. Germline V gives CDR1 KGHSH, CDR2 LQKENI. V dropped 3 bases and J dropped 3 bases, with 14 bases sitting between them.